The rows below give T cell receptor beta chains drawn from one sample of a study of CXCR3-negative and CXCR3-positive naive CD8 T cells. TCRdb re-analyzed the 5' RACE reads; it lists each CDR3 protein once, without DNA. This table holds around 120,000 distinct CDR3 sequences. The sequenced sample was naive CXCR3+ CD8+ T cells from blood. These TCRs come from a human donor in good health. Some clones in this sample may be carry-over from other donors' samples. The CDR3 runs from the conserved cysteine through the conserved F or W.

>TRBJ1-1|TRBV19
CASSIEELALTEAFF
>TRBJ1-2|TRBV29-1
CSVPSNRRDYGYTF
>TRBJ2-7|TRBV29-1
CSARPGDRESYEQYF
>TRBJ1-1|TRBV28
CASNWGVEAFF
>TRBJ2-1|TRBV14
CDSSIYLCSGDAYNEQFF
>TRBJ1-1|TRBV23-1
CASSQSFGQRRHEAFF
>TRBJ1-1|TRBV7-9
CASSLGESTEAFF
>TRBJ2-1|TRBV12-3/TRBV12-4
CASSFSSGDIKVGNEQFF
>TRBJ2-7|TRBV20-1
CSASGTASYEQYF
>TRBJ1-1|TRBV10-3
CAISESRGGDTEAFF
>TRBJ1-4|TRBV28
CASSLRGSGTANEKLFF
>TRBJ2-1|TRBV7-9
CASSLGRNEQFF
>TRBJ2-7|TRBV7-8
CASSTRAVPSYEQYF
>TRBJ1-2|TRBV6-5
CASSYSSRGGSDYGYTF
>TRBJ2-1|TRBV10-3
CAISEPILAGDSYNEQFF
>TRBJ2-1|TRBV5-1
CASSLQGEVYNEQFF
>TRBJ2-1|TRBV12-3/TRBV12-4
CASTTTGTPGDEQFF
>TRBJ1-1|TRBV29-1
CSVVQGNTEAFF
>TRBJ1-5|TRBV7-7
CASSLPGPANQPQHF
>TRBJ1-1|TRBV15
CATSSGTGTDYEAFF
>TRBJ2-2|TRBV7-9
CASSLAAAGGPSGELFF
>TRBJ1-4|TRBV14
CASSQDSVGLNEKLFF
>TRBJ2-5|TRBV28
CASSAGQKETQYF
>TRBJ2-2|TRBV4-1
CASSQDRPGGTGELFF
>TRBJ2-7|TRBV28
CASSQSGSDYYEQYF
>TRBJ2-7|TRBV27
CASSLRTGRDEQYF
>TRBJ2-7|TRBV5-1
CASVGQVGEQYF
>TRBJ2-1|TRBV4-3
CASSQDSTGRSNTGYNEQFF
>TRBJ1-1|TRBV7-3
CASSRGYGTEAFF
>TRBJ2-1|TRBV7-3
CASSLQAGDYNEQFF
>TRBJ1-1|TRBV19
CASSFGRQNTEAFF
>TRBJ1-2|TRBV4-1
CASSQAGGVGYTF
>TRBJ1-6|TRBV10-3
CAISSGQMSPLHF
>TRBJ2-5|TRBV27
CASSSRGPQETQYF
>TRBJ2-1|TRBV30
CAWSVGGVEQFF
>TRBJ2-2|TRBV19
CASSTVSTGELFF
>TRBJ1-1|TRBV5-6
CASSWGTGGNTEAFF
>TRBJ2-3|TRBV5-5
CASTFLAGVADTQYF
>TRBJ1-1|TRBV20-1
CSARDLRRENTEAFF
>TRBJ2-7|TRBV28
CASSFKPHEQYF
>TRBJ2-1|TRBV4-1
CASSSPRGNNEQFF
>TRBJ1-1|TRBV5-6
CASSSGPAGTEAFF
>TRBJ2-1|TRBV5-1
CASSWTSGTPYNEQFF
>TRBJ2-7|TRBV7-9
CASSPNWVYEQYF
>TRBJ1-2|TRBV29-1
CSGGTGRNYGYTF
>TRBJ2-5|TRBV28
CASIGTSGVEETQYF
>TRBJ1-2|TRBV7-9
CASSSVRSQAGINYGYTF
>TRBJ2-5|TRBV12-3/TRBV12-4
CASSPMDREDLGETQYF
>TRBJ1-5|TRBV20-1
CSARGQPASNQPQHF
>TRBJ2-3|TRBV29-1
CSVEGGNLITDTQYF
>TRBJ2-3|TRBV20-1
CSGWEGTDTQYF
>TRBJ2-3|TRBV20-1
CSARAWDSSTDTQYF
>TRBJ2-1|TRBV20-1
CSARLADNEQFF
>TRBJ2-1|TRBV29-1
CSVGVPTGRSPHEQFF